The 17 T cell receptor beta chains below all came from one sample that was sequenced in a study of blood T cells in healthy people across ages. Primed by a sample-barcoded 5' primer and a J-beta primer mix, a second PCR proceeded for about 7 to 12 cycles. MiXCR, applied by TCRdb to the 5' RACE reads, yields one record per CDR3 protein. The sample lists 600,000 to 850,000 distinct CDR3 sequences, just under 25% occurring once. These data were also reused for a study on T cells of mothers and their children.

Input material: blood. The origin of the receptors is a boy under 18 in good health.

The table lists this clonotype with many counts. The rearrangement uses TRBV6-2 or TRBV6-3 and TRBJ2-5; D ambiguous. CDR1 and CDR2 from the germline V gene are MNHEY and SVGEGT. V was shortened by 7 bases and J by 2 bases, with 17 bases between the two germline ends. The CDR3 spans 15 residues. DNA for the CDR3: TGTGCCAGCACCCCAAGGATCAGAACACAAGAGACCCAGTACTTC. Protein: CASTPRIRTQETQYF.

The chain employs TRBV7-8 and TRBJ1-1; D remains unclear. CDR1 and CDR2 from the germline V gene are SGHVS and FQNEAQ. Trimming stripped 1 base from V and 1 base from J, with 10 bases between. The CDR3 spans 15 residues. CDR3 nucleotide sequence: TGTGCCAGCAGCTTAGGGACCTACAGGAACACTGAAGCTTTCTTT. Amino acids: CASSLGTYRNTEAFF.

This clonotype was found a few times. V and J are TRBV7-8 and TRBJ2-5, with 7 bases aligning to TRBD2. CDR3 length: 13 amino acids. The junction had 6 bases not matched to a gene; V was cut back by 7 bases and J by 4 bases. The V gene's germline CDR1 is SGHVS and CDR2 FQNEAQ. CDR3 nucleotide sequence: TGTGCCAGCAAGCAGGGACTAATAGAGACCCAGTACTTC. The encoded protein is CASKQGLIETQYF.

J is TRBJ2-2 and V is TRBV11-1; the D call may be TRBD1 or TRBD2 (6 bases each). V was trimmed by 4 bases and J by 5 bases, leaving 14 bases between them. Germline values: CDR1 SGHAT, CDR2 FQDESV (reference sequence). The CDR3 is made up of 15 amino acids. The CDR3 sequence is CASSSDYRETGELFF. The CDR3 bases are TGTGCCAGCAGCTCGGACTACAGGGAGACCGGGGAGCTGTTTTTT.

This clonotype was counted between two and nine times. The rearrangement links TRBV10-2 to TRBJ2-5; 7 nucleotides agree with TRBD2. CDR3 length equals 15 residues. The germline V gene has CDR1 WSHSY and CDR2 SAAADI. V was clipped by 3 bases and J by 2 bases; unmatched bases: 6. In DNA, the CDR3 is TGCGCCAGCAGTGAAGGTCGGGGGGTTCAAGAGACCCAGTACTTC. It codes for CASSEGRGVQETQYF.

The genes are TRBV20-1 and TRBJ2-1; the D gene is possibly TRBD2 (6 bases). CDR1 and CDR2 (germline): DFQATT, SNEGSKA (reference sequence). The CDR3 contains 12 residues. Trimming pared 6 bases from V and 10 bases from J, leaving 16 bases between. CDR3 region: CSARDSPGEQFF. CDR3 nucleotides: TGCAGTGCCCGGGACTCTCCTGGGGAGCAGTTCTTC.

The CDR3 loop is CASSFNTPYNEQFF. The CDR3 DNA sequence: TGTGCCAGCAGCTTTAACACGCCGTACAATGAGCAGTTCTTC. The chain employs TRBV5-6 and TRBJ2-1; D remains ambiguous. This CDR3 region has 14 residues. Germline CDR1 and CDR2: SGHDT and YYEEEE. Trimming removed 2 bases from V and 4 bases from J, with 10 bases in between.

J is TRBJ2-7 and V is TRBV27; perhaps TRBD2 as D (6 bases). V lost 8 bases to trimming and J lost 5 bases, with 19 bases between them. Germline V gives CDR1 MNHEY, CDR2 SMNVEV (reference sequence). There are 14 residues in the CDR3. The CDR3 coding sequence is TGTGCCAGCCGACCGGGACGAGCGGGCCACGAGCAGTACTTC. It codes for CASRPGRAGHEQYF.

This clonotype has just a few counts. The chain recombines TRBV14 with TRBJ2-4, with 8 bases aligning to TRBD1. The CDR3 is made up of 17 amino acids. V shed 2 bases and J 0 bases; nucleotides not matched to a gene: 6. Germline V CDR1 and CDR2: SGHDN, FVKESK. The CDR3 reads CASSQLYRGVAKNIQYF. As DNA, the CDR3 is TGTGCCAGCAGCCAATTATACAGGGGGGTAGCCAAAAACATTCAGTACTTC.

This chain joins TRBV5-8 and TRBJ2-5, with 9 bases aligning to TRBD1. The J call could be wrong; TRBJ2-1 is a better fit for the DNA end. The CDR3 is made up of 15 amino acids. The germline gives CDR1 SGHTS, CDR2 YDEGEE. CDR3 region: CASSAILQGATEQFF. The CDR3 coding sequence is TGTGCCAGCAGCGCAATTCTACAGGGGGCGACTGAGCAGTTCTTC.

This chain uses TRBV7-3 with TRBJ2-3; weak D call: TRBD2 (6 bases). The CDR3 is 18 amino acids. Trimming cost V 8 bases and J 2 bases, with 26 bases left between them. Germline-derived CDR1 and CDR2 are SGHTA and FQGTGA. The CDR3 region is CASLSPGYPGTLTDTQYF. In nucleotides, the CDR3 is TGTGCCAGCTTAAGCCCCGGGTACCCCGGGACTCTCACAGATACGCAGTATTTT.

J is TRBJ1-4 and V is TRBV3-1, with a tentative D call TRBD1 (5 bases). Deletions cut 3 bases from V and 7 bases from J, with 9 bases between. The germline CDR1 and CDR2 sequences are LGHDT and YNNKEL (reference sequence). The CDR3 sequence is 13 residues long. CDR3 sequence reads: CASSHPRGEKLFF. The CDR3 region has the DNA TGTGCCAGCAGCCACCCGAGGGGTGAAAAACTGTTTTTT.

This clonotype turned up a few times. The V and J genes are TRBV6-2 or TRBV6-3 and TRBJ1-1; D not certain. This CDR3 comprises 11 residues. Germline CDR1 reads MNHEY; CDR2 reads SVGEGT. Deletions cut 2 bases from V and 10 bases from J, with 8 bases between. CDR3 DNA: TGTGCCAGCAGTTACGGGCTTGGAGCTTTCTTT. Amino acids: CASSYGLGAFF.

The chain couples TRBV29-1 to TRBJ2-2; no reliable D call. Looked up from germline, CDR1 is SQVTM and CDR2 is ANQGSEA. Trimming shortened V by 2 bases and J by 3 bases, and 7 bases separated the two germline ends. The CDR3 is 13 amino acids. The CDR3 spells CSVEYGDTGELFF. The CDR3 coding sequence is TGCAGCGTTGAATATGGCGACACCGGGGAGCTGTTTTTT.

In this sample, this clonotype turned up a few times. Here the CDR3 reads CSASAGSFYADTQYF. In nucleotides, the CDR3 is TGCAGTGCTAGCGCGGGGAGCTTTTACGCAGATACGCAGTATTTT. J is TRBJ2-3 and V is TRBV20-1; D might be TRBD2 (6 bases). The V end was cut by 3 bases, the J end by 4 bases, with 17 bases between. The CDR3 runs to 15 residues. Germline V CDR1 and CDR2: DFQATT, SNEGSKA (reference sequence).

The V and J genes are TRBV7-6 and TRBJ1-2; possible D gene TRBD1, 5 bases. Germline V gene lookup returns CDR1 SGHVS and CDR2 FNYEAQ. This CDR3 contains 13 residues. Trimming removed 5 bases at V and 5 bases at J, with 12 bases between. CDR3 sequence reads: CASSMDMWYGYTF. The CDR3 DNA sequence: TGTGCCAGCAGCATGGACATGTGGTATGGCTACACCTTC. Filled out from reference TRBV7-6 and TRBJ1-2, the complete variable domain reads GAGVSQSPRYKVTKRGQDVALRCDPISGHVSLYWYRQALGQGPEFLTYFNYEAQQDKSGLPNDRFSAERPEGSISTLTIQRTEQRDSAMYRCASSMDMWYGYTFGSGTRLTVV.

The rearrangement joins TRBV9 to TRBJ2-5, with D uncertain. With the DNA end fitting TRBJ2-1 better, the J assignment may be wrong. In germline, CDR1 is SGDLS, CDR2 YYNGEE. The CDR3 contains 13 residues. For the CDR3, the DNA is TGTGCCAGCAGCGTAGTTGCCGGCAATGAGCAGTTCTTC. It encodes CASSVVAGNEQFF.